This T cell receptor beta chain emerged from a study of CD8+CD57+ T cells in acquired aplastic anemia. Study-wide findings and caveats: Patients and controls turned out to have 25 to 30 CD8+ CDR3 sequences in common. Patients did not significantly differ from controls in CD8+ Simpson's diversity.

The CDR3 covers 13 residues. The germline CDR1 and CDR2 sequences are LNHDA and SQIVND (reference sequence). V lost 5 bases, J lost 5 bases, and 3 bases stayed unmatched. Notes on this clonotype: The antigen is unknown.

Profiling of TCR beta VDJ combinations and CDR3 sequences used genomic DNA as template. TCRdb re-analysed the reads in MiXCR, keeping a single row per CDR3 protein. Of 190,000 or so distinct CDR3 sequences in the sample, less than 60% were seen once. All sequencing subjects had displayed CD8+CD57+ cell expansion on flow cytometry. J is TRBJ2-7 and V is TRBV19; 10 nucleotides line up with TRBD1. Sequencing used sorted CD4+, CD8+, or CD8+CD57+ T cells (not recorded which) from PBMCs. This TCR came from a human donor with aplastic anemia. The CDR3 is CASSGDRGNEQYF. DNA of the CDR3: TGTGCCAGTAGTGGGGACAGGGGCAACGAGCAGTACTTC.